A selection of T cell receptor beta chains follows, all from one sample in a study of T-cell reconstitution after alpha-beta-depleted transplantation in children. TCRdb ran MiXCR on the PCR reads and lists one entry per CDR3 protein. This table has about 830,000 distinct CDR3 sequences, 15% to 20% appearing once. The sample consisted of PBMCs, mostly from graft donor cells, taken 360 days after TCRalphabeta/CD19-depleted stem cell transplant. The receptors derive from a male patient younger than 18 who had a stem cell transplant for acute lymphoblastic leukemia, so the T cells may come from the graft donor. Each CDR3 is given with its conserved first and last residue. The order of the fields is J gene, D gene, V gene, clone size, CDR3 protein, CDR3 DNA. The D gene is left open where the match is weak. Clone size is not always given. Where it is, it says once, few, many or a class for expanded clones.

J gene: TRBJ1-2
D gene: NA
V gene: TRBV6-1
clone size: NA
CDR3 protein: CASSRTRNYGYTF
CDR3 DNA: TGTGCCAGCAGCCGGACACGTAACTATGGCTACACCTTC

J gene: TRBJ1-2
D gene: TRBD1
V gene: TRBV6-5
clone size: few
CDR3 protein: CASSYLRTGENGYTF
CDR3 DNA: TGTGCCAGCAGTTACCTACGGACAGGCGAGAATGGCTACACCTTC

J gene: TRBJ1-5
D gene: TRBD1
V gene: TRBV20-1
clone size: NA
CDR3 protein: CSARDVWAGGGDQPQHF
CDR3 DNA: TGCAGTGCTAGAGATGTTTGGGCAGGGGGAGGAGATCAGCCCCAGCATTTT

J gene: TRBJ1-2
D gene: NA
V gene: TRBV3-1
clone size: NA
CDR3 protein: CASSQAWGHYGYTF
CDR3 DNA: TGTGCCAGCAGCCAAGCATGGGGCCACTATGGCTACACCTTC

J gene: TRBJ1-1
D gene: NA
V gene: TRBV24-1
clone size: NA
CDR3 protein: CATQLGSPENTEAFF
CDR3 DNA: TGTGCCACCCAACTTGGGTCCCCTGAAAACACTGAAGCTTTCTTT

J gene: TRBJ2-1
D gene: TRBD2
V gene: TRBV20-1
clone size: few
CDR3 protein: CSANLAVYNEQFF
CDR3 DNA: TGCAGTGCGAACCTAGCGGTCTACAATGAGCAGTTCTTC

J gene: TRBJ1-2
D gene: TRBD1
V gene: TRBV6-1
clone size: few
CDR3 protein: CASISYRGSDYGYTF
CDR3 DNA: TGTGCCAGCATATCTTACAGGGGAAGCGACTATGGCTACACCTTC

J gene: TRBJ1-2
D gene: TRBD1
V gene: TRBV27
clone size: NA
CDR3 protein: CASRPWDSRYYGYTF
CDR3 DNA: TGTGCCAGCAGACCCTGGGACAGTAGATACTATGGCTACACCTTC

J gene: TRBJ2-7
D gene: NA
V gene: TRBV7-2
clone size: NA
CDR3 protein: CASSLDSSSSYEQYF
CDR3 DNA: TGTGCCAGCAGCTTAGACAGCTCTAGCTCCTACGAGCAGTACTTC

J gene: TRBJ1-1
D gene: NA
V gene: TRBV5-1
clone size: few
CDR3 protein: CASSVAGKGMNTEAFF
CDR3 DNA: TGCGCCAGCAGCGTCGCGGGAAAGGGGATGAACACTGAAGCTTTCTTT

J gene: TRBJ2-7
D gene: NA
V gene: TRBV30
clone size: few
CDR3 protein: CAWSVSRTYEQYF
CDR3 DNA: TGTGCCTGGAGTGTCAGTCGGACCTACGAGCAGTACTTC

J gene: TRBJ2-7
D gene: NA
V gene: TRBV20-1
clone size: few
CDR3 protein: CSVLSSYEQYF
CDR3 DNA: TGCAGTGTTCTCAGCTCCTACGAGCAGTACTTC

J gene: TRBJ2-4
D gene: NA
V gene: TRBV9
clone size: few
CDR3 protein: CASTPGLSAKNIQYF
CDR3 DNA: TGTGCCAGCACCCCGGGACTCTCAGCCAAAAACATTCAGTACTTC

J gene: TRBJ1-1
D gene: NA
V gene: TRBV3-1
clone size: few
CDR3 protein: CASSQYRGRTEAFF
CDR3 DNA: TGTGCCAGCAGCCAATACCGGGGACGGACTGAAGCTTTCTTT

J gene: TRBJ2-4
D gene: NA
V gene: TRBV11-1
clone size: few
CDR3 protein: CASGKPTAKVGAKNIQYF
CDR3 DNA: TGTGCCAGCGGAAAACCGACAGCCAAGGTCGGAGCCAAAAACATTCAGTACTTC

J gene: TRBJ2-7
D gene: TRBD1
V gene: TRBV6-5
clone size: few
CDR3 protein: CASSSRDRIYEQYF
CDR3 DNA: TGTGCCAGCAGTTCCCGGGACAGAATATACGAGCAGTACTTC

J gene: TRBJ2-1
D gene: NA
V gene: TRBV9
clone size: few
CDR3 protein: CASSVGGAKQFF
CDR3 DNA: TGTGCCAGCAGCGTAGGCGGAGCAAAGCAGTTCTTC

J gene: TRBJ2-7
D gene: TRBD2
V gene: TRBV5-1
clone size: few
CDR3 protein: CASSGGQYSSGRIVYEQYF
CDR3 DNA: TGCGCCAGCAGCGGCGGACAGTATTCTAGCGGGAGGATAGTTTACGAGCAGTACTTC

J gene: TRBJ2-1
D gene: TRBD2
V gene: TRBV15
clone size: NA
CDR3 protein: CATSKRALAGVSYNEQFF
CDR3 DNA: TGTGCCACCAGCAAGCGGGCGCTAGCGGGAGTGTCCTACAATGAGCAGTTCTTC

J gene: TRBJ1-2
D gene: NA
V gene: TRBV11-2
clone size: few
CDR3 protein: CASSLGPGPYGYTF
CDR3 DNA: TGTGCCAGCAGCTTAGGACCGGGTCCCTATGGCTACACCTTC

J gene: TRBJ2-1
D gene: NA
V gene: TRBV12-5
clone size: few
CDR3 protein: CASGYPGGSSYNEQFF
CDR3 DNA: TGTGCTAGTGGTTACCCGGGGGGCAGCTCCTACAATGAGCAGTTCTTC

J gene: TRBJ1-1
D gene: TRBD1
V gene: TRBV6-4
clone size: many
CDR3 protein: CASRLDRDTEAFF
CDR3 DNA: TGTGCCAGCAGATTAGACAGGGACACTGAAGCTTTCTTT

J gene: TRBJ2-1
D gene: TRBD1
V gene: TRBV5-1
clone size: NA
CDR3 protein: CASSTGTGRAYNEQFF
CDR3 DNA: TGCGCCAGCAGCACCGGGACAGGCAGAGCCTACAATGAGCAGTTCTTC

J gene: TRBJ2-7
D gene: TRBD2
V gene: TRBV11-2
clone size: few
CDR3 protein: CASSLELTSGRAEQYF
CDR3 DNA: TGTGCCAGCAGCTTAGAGTTGACTAGCGGGAGGGCCGAGCAGTACTTC

J gene: TRBJ2-7
D gene: NA
V gene: TRBV6-5
clone size: NA
CDR3 protein: CASSYKGSHEQYF
CDR3 DNA: TGTGCCAGCAGTTACAAGGGATCGCACGAGCAGTACTTC

J gene: TRBJ2-6
D gene: NA
V gene: TRBV5-4
clone size: NA
CDR3 protein: CASSLIGETGDSGANVLTF
CDR3 DNA: TGTGCCAGCAGCTTGATTGGAGAGACCGGGGACTCTGGGGCCAACGTCCTGACTTTC

J gene: TRBJ1-1
D gene: TRBD1
V gene: TRBV5-1
clone size: few
CDR3 protein: CASSLRNRGDTEAFF
CDR3 DNA: TGCGCCAGCAGCTTGAGGAACAGGGGAGACACTGAAGCTTTCTTT

J gene: TRBJ2-3
D gene: TRBD1
V gene: TRBV20-1
clone size: few
CDR3 protein: CSAGGQGVDTQYF
CDR3 DNA: TGCAGTGCTGGCGGACAGGGCGTAGATACGCAGTATTTT

J gene: TRBJ1-1
D gene: TRBD1
V gene: TRBV14
clone size: NA
CDR3 protein: CASSRAVGTGVTEAFF
CDR3 DNA: TGTGCCAGCAGCCGAGCGGTGGGGACAGGGGTTACTGAAGCTTTCTTT

J gene: TRBJ2-1
D gene: NA
V gene: TRBV7-9
clone size: NA
CDR3 protein: CASSSPTGYNEQFF
CDR3 DNA: TGTGCCAGCAGCTCCCCCACGGGATACAATGAGCAGTTCTTC

J gene: TRBJ2-1
D gene: TRBD2
V gene: TRBV14
clone size: once
CDR3 protein: CASRRGIGLVSPHNEQFF
CDR3 DNA: TGTGCCAGCAGACGGGGGATTGGACTAGTATCTCCCCACAATGAGCAGTTCTTC

J gene: TRBJ2-5
D gene: TRBD2
V gene: TRBV7-6
clone size: few
CDR3 protein: CASSTRTRQETQYF
CDR3 DNA: TGTGCCAGCAGCACCCGGACTAGGCAAGAGACCCAGTACTTC

J gene: TRBJ2-1
D gene: TRBD2
V gene: TRBV12-3/TRBV12-4
clone size: few
CDR3 protein: CASSRGSGGSYNEQFF
CDR3 DNA: TGTGCCAGCAGTCGGGGAAGCGGGGGCTCCTACAATGAGCAGTTCTTC

J gene: TRBJ1-4
D gene: NA
V gene: TRBV20-1
clone size: few
CDR3 protein: CSARGGAGKNEKLFF
CDR3 DNA: TGCAGTGCTAGAGGGGGGGCCGGGAAAAATGAAAAACTGTTTTTT

J gene: TRBJ2-1
D gene: NA
V gene: TRBV12-5
clone size: NA
CDR3 protein: CASGLALYEQFF
CDR3 DNA: TGTGCTAGTGGTTTGGCCTTATATGAGCAGTTCTTC

J gene: TRBJ2-2
D gene: NA
V gene: TRBV7-2
clone size: few
CDR3 protein: CASSPAPAGELFF
CDR3 DNA: TGTGCCAGCAGTCCCGCCCCGGCCGGGGAGCTGTTTTTT

J gene: TRBJ2-2
D gene: TRBD1
V gene: TRBV7-7
clone size: many
CDR3 protein: CASSLGQGATGELFF
CDR3 DNA: TGTGCCAGCAGCTTGGGACAGGGCGCTACCGGGGAGCTGTTTTTT

J gene: TRBJ2-5
D gene: NA
V gene: TRBV4-1
clone size: few
CDR3 protein: CASSQDMEETQYF
CDR3 DNA: TGCGCCAGCAGCCAAGATATGGAAGAGACCCAGTACTTC

J gene: TRBJ2-7
D gene: TRBD1
V gene: TRBV29-1
clone size: few
CDR3 protein: CSVTGGPYEQYF
CDR3 DNA: TGCAGCGTCACAGGGGGCCCCTACGAGCAGTACTTC

J gene: TRBJ2-3
D gene: TRBD1
V gene: TRBV10-3
clone size: many
CDR3 protein: CAISERTGLDTQYF
CDR3 DNA: TGTGCCATCAGTGAGAGGACAGGGTTAGATACGCAGTATTTT

J gene: TRBJ2-6
D gene: TRBD1
V gene: TRBV9
clone size: NA
CDR3 protein: CASSVGQGSSGANVLTF
CDR3 DNA: TGTGCCAGCAGCGTTGGACAGGGGTCCTCTGGGGCCAACGTCCTGACTTTC

J gene: TRBJ2-1
D gene: TRBD1
V gene: TRBV13
clone size: NA
CDR3 protein: CASSLAAGTEYNEQFF
CDR3 DNA: TGTGCCAGCAGCTTAGCAGCCGGGACAGAGTACAATGAGCAGTTCTTC

J gene: TRBJ1-6
D gene: NA
V gene: TRBV2
clone size: NA
CDR3 protein: CASRVSGVQNSPLHF
CDR3 DNA: TGTGCCAGCAGGGTCTCGGGGGTACAGAATTCACCCCTCCACTTT

J gene: TRBJ2-3
D gene: NA
V gene: TRBV2
clone size: few
CDR3 protein: CASTQIGQRTDTQYF
CDR3 DNA: TGTGCCAGCACCCAAATCGGGCAACGCACAGATACGCAGTATTTT

J gene: TRBJ2-4
D gene: TRBD2
V gene: TRBV5-8
clone size: few
CDR3 protein: CASTWRKGRREGDIQYF
CDR3 DNA: TGTGCCAGCACCTGGCGCAAAGGTCGACGGGAGGGGGACATTCAGTACTTC

J gene: TRBJ2-1
D gene: NA
V gene: TRBV3-1
clone size: few
CDR3 protein: CASSQDVRYNEQFF
CDR3 DNA: TGTGCCAGCAGCCAAGATGTAAGGTACAATGAGCAGTTCTTC